This TCR beta chain is from a study of cytomegalovirus exposure and HLA in healthy donors. Notes on the study in general: Cytomegalovirus status, reportedly, was diagnosed with high specificity and sensitivity by the classifier.

Germline CDR1 MDHEN, CDR2 SYDVKM. V lost 6 bases, J lost 4 bases, and 12 bases lay in between. The CDR3 spans 13 residues. For this clone: Its antigen is not known.

The PCR contained 60 Vbeta and 13 Jbeta primers. The repertoire was sequenced with immunoSEQ multiplex PCR; TCRdb's copy has only in-frame clones and lacks some. The data show under 200,000 clones, with less than 80% seen just once and nearly 4.5% held by the top ten. The chain recombines TRBV28 with TRBJ1-2, with D maybe TRBD1 (5 bases). This receptor was obtained from a woman in her thirties in good health and CMV-seropositive. Sequencing was done on a sample of PBMCs. The DNA for the CDR3 is TGTGCCAGCAGCGACCGGGGGGGCTATGGCTACACCTTC. Its protein product is CASSDRGGYGYTF.